This is a list of T cell receptor beta chains from one sample in a study of Ad26.COV2.S vaccination and SARS-CoV-2 variants. The assay was immunoSEQ multiplex PCR, and TCRdb's table has in-frame clones only and misses some. The data show about 280,000 clones, with around 87% seen just once and 2.5% to 3.5% held by the top ten. The sequences come from peripheral blood, collected in a trial of Ad26.COV2.S vaccine versus placebo. Every receptor here comes from a person between 18 and 65 years old who received the Ad26.COV2.S COVID-19 vaccine or a placebo. CDR3s leave out the opening cysteine and the closing phenylalanine or tryptophan. The D gene is left open where the match is weak. Clone size is stated in some rows and not others, as once, few, many or a class when expanded.

.	.	TRBV5-1	TRBJ2-1	ASSLGDSYNEQF
TRBD1	.	TRBV5-1	TRBJ1-3	ASSVTGGLDIY
TRBD2	.	TRBV7-3	TRBJ2-1	ASSPSVAGGFRF
TRBD2	.	TRBV30	TRBJ2-3	AWSIERGGQY
.	.	TRBV11-2	TRBJ2-3	ASSLGADSGTDTQY
TRBD1	.	TRBV12-3/TRBV12-4	TRBJ2-7	ASSARQGDEQY
.	.	TRBV21-1	TRBJ1-2	ASSKGAGTGGFVGGYT
TRBD1	.	TRBV18	TRBJ1-4	ASSLRNPGQAEKLF
.	once	TRBV5-1	TRBJ2-7	ASRDGGGPNYEQY
TRBD2	.	TRBV6-5	TRBJ2-3	ASALAGARTDTQY
.	.	TRBV6-5	TRBJ2-4	ASSSALAKNIQY
TRBD2	.	TRBV7-2	TRBJ2-3	ASNIAGAASTDTQY
.	.	TRBV7-9	TRBJ2-1	ASSSQGEGRLV
.	.	TRBV4-1	TRBJ2-7	ASSTDGSIYEQY
TRBD1	.	TRBV2	TRBJ1-1	ASSWQGGTEAF
TRBD2	.	TRBV11-2	TRBJ2-3	ASSLGISGGVTDTQY